These T cell receptor beta chains were read from a single sample in a study of T cell responses to AZD1222 COVID-19 vaccine. The repertoire was sequenced with immunoSEQ multiplex PCR; TCRdb's copy has only in-frame clones and lacks some. The data show 95,000 to 100,000 clones, with around 84% seen just once and about 1.4% held by the top ten. Sequenced material: peripheral blood, taken on day 0 of AZD1222 vaccination. The receptors were gathered from an adult in good health. Each CDR3 is given with its conserved first and last residue. The order of the fields is clone size, J gene, V gene, D gene, CDR3 DNA, CDR3 protein. The D gene is left open where the match is weak. Clone size is shown for a subset of rows, as once, few, many or a class of expanded clone.

NA,TRBJ2-1,TRBV5-5,TRBD1,TGTGCCAGCAGCACGGGACAGGGCTTTGAGCAGTTCTTC,CASSTGQGFEQFF
NA,TRBJ1-5,TRBV28,NA,TGTGCCAGCAGTTTTAGTACTCAGCCCCAGCATTTT,CASSFSTQPQHF
NA,TRBJ1-5,TRBV18,NA,TGTGCCAGCTCACCACGTAGTCGGACTGACAATCAGCCCCAGCATTTT,CASSPRSRTDNQPQHF
NA,TRBJ1-6,TRBV7-9,NA,TGTGCCAGCAGCCCGGGTGGGCAGTATAATTCACCCCTCCACTTT,CASSPGGQYNSPLHF
once,TRBJ2-4,TRBV29-1,NA,TGCAGCGTTGAGAAGGGGGGCACCCCTGCCAAAAACATTCAGTACTTC,CSVEKGGTPAKNIQYF
few,TRBJ2-2,TRBV28,NA,TGTGCCAGCAGCCTTCCCGTGGTGAACACCGGGGAGCTGTTTTTT,CASSLPVVNTGELFF
few,TRBJ2-7,TRBV28,NA,TGTGCCAGCAGTCGACAGGCCTACGAGCAGTACTTC,CASSRQAYEQYF
NA,TRBJ1-6,TRBV19,TRBD1,TGTGCCAGTAGTATGGGACAGGGTTATTACTCACCCCTCCACTTT,CASSMGQGYYSPLHF
once,TRBJ2-3,TRBV25-1,TRBD2,TGTGCCAGCAGTCCGGCGGGAGGTAAAGATACGCAGTATTTT,CASSPAGGKDTQYF
once,TRBJ2-1,TRBV6-5,NA,TGTGCCAGCAGTTTGGGCTCGAGCTCCTACAATGAGCAGTTCTTC,CASSLGSSSYNEQFF
NA,TRBJ1-1,TRBV29-1,NA,TGCAGCGTTGAAGATAAGGGGGGCACTGAAGCTTTCTTT,CSVEDKGGTEAFF
NA,TRBJ2-1,TRBV5-4,TRBD1,TGTGCCAGCAGCTTGGCCGGGACAGGGTACAATGAGCAGTTCTTC,CASSLAGTGYNEQFF
NA,TRBJ1-3,TRBV7-2,NA,TGTGCCAGCAGCTCCCACACAGACCAAAACACCATATATTTT,CASSSHTDQNTIYF
NA,TRBJ2-5,TRBV9,NA,TGTGCCAGCAGCGTACAGGCCCGGTCAGGGGGGGGCGAGACCCAGTACTTC,CASSVQARSGGGETQYF
NA,TRBJ1-1,TRBV28,NA,TGTGCCAGCAGCCGGGACACTGAAGCTTTCTTT,CASSRDTEAFF
few,TRBJ2-7,TRBV4-1,TRBD2,TGCGCCAGCAGCCACGGACTAGCGGGAGCCCTCTCCTACGAGCAGTACTTC,CASSHGLAGALSYEQYF
NA,TRBJ1-2,TRBV4-3,NA,TGCGCCAGCAGCCAAGATCCAGGGTTTGGCTATGGCTACACCTTC,CASSQDPGFGYGYTF
NA,TRBJ1-5,TRBV19,NA,TGTGCCAGTAGTATTCTACAACTGGGGCCCCAGCATTTT,CASSILQLGPQHF
NA,TRBJ1-2,TRBV25-1,TRBD1,TGTGCCAGCACTCCGGGACAGTCCTATGGCTACACCTTC,CASTPGQSYGYTF
NA,TRBJ1-4,TRBV25-1,TRBD1,TGTGCCAGCACTTCGACAGGGTTGCGAGAAAAACTGTTTTTT,CASTSTGLREKLFF
NA,TRBJ1-4,TRBV7-2,TRBD1,TGTGTCAGCAGCTTAGCGCCCGGGACAGGGGGCTTGGTAACTAATGAAAAACTGTTTTTT,CVSSLAPGTGGLVTNEKLFF
once,TRBJ2-2,TRBV30,TRBD2,TGTGCCTGGGATTCTTTTTTTCCGGGAGGCACCGGGGAGCTGTTTTTT,CAWDSFFPGGTGELFF
NA,TRBJ2-7,TRBV5-6,NA,TGTGCCAGCAGCTTGGGGGACGGGCGAAACGAGCAGTACTTC,CASSLGDGRNEQYF
few,TRBJ1-2,TRBV18,NA,TGTGCCAGCTCACCACCCGTTGACTCCCCCGGATATGGCTACACCTTC,CASSPPVDSPGYGYTF
NA,TRBJ2-7,TRBV28,TRBD1,TGTGCCAGCAGTCGGACAGGGGAAAGGTACGAGCAGTACTTC,CASSRTGERYEQYF
once,TRBJ2-2,TRBV7-2,NA,TGTGCCAGCAGCTTAGTGAGCAACCCGAAGAACACCGGGGAGCTGTTTTTT,CASSLVSNPKNTGELFF
few,TRBJ1-3,TRBV5-6,NA,TGTGCCAGCAGCTTGGGGGGAGTCTACACCATATATTTT,CASSLGGVYTIYF
NA,TRBJ1-4,TRBV7-9,TRBD1,TGTGCCAGCACAACAGGGGTGTCTAATGAAAAACTGTTTTTT,CASTTGVSNEKLFF
NA,TRBJ1-1,TRBV5-1,TRBD1,TGCGCCAGCAGCAGCGGGACAGACACTGAAGCTTTCTTT,CASSSGTDTEAFF
NA,TRBJ2-7,TRBV5-5,NA,TGTGCCAGCACCCCCCCGGGTTCCTACGAGCAGTACTTC,CASTPPGSYEQYF
NA,TRBJ2-7,TRBV7-2,NA,TGTGCCAGCAGCCCCCAGCGAGGGGTCTACGAGCAGTACTTC,CASSPQRGVYEQYF
once,TRBJ2-2,TRBV9,NA,TGTGCCAGCACTGAGGGGGCCGGGGAGCTGTTTTTT,CASTEGAGELFF
NA,TRBJ1-1,TRBV5-4,TRBD1,TGTGCCAGCAGCCTAGGACAGGGGGCTAGGGCTTTCTTT,CASSLGQGARAFF
NA,TRBJ2-4,TRBV21-1,NA,TGTGCCAGCAGCAAAGCCAAAGCCCCCTTAGCGGGAGGGCCTCGGGCCAAAAACATTCAGTACTTC,CASSKAKAPLAGGPRAKNIQYF
NA,TRBJ2-5,TRBV5-4,NA,TGTGCCAGCAGCTTGTTGGAAGAGACCCAGTACTTC,CASSLLEETQYF
NA,TRBJ1-5,TRBV3-1/TRBV3-2,NA,TGTGCCAGCAGCCAAGGAGTGGCAGCGATGAGCAATCAGCCCCAGCATTTT,CASSQGVAAMSNQPQHF
NA,TRBJ2-2,TRBV5-4,TRBD2,TGTGCCAGCAGCTCCGTCCTAGCGGGAGGGGGCACCGGGGAGCTGTTTTTT,CASSSVLAGGGTGELFF
NA,TRBJ1-2,TRBV5-1,NA,TGCGCCAGCAGCTTGGAGGGGACGGGAGGGTATGGCTACACCTTC,CASSLEGTGGYGYTF
NA,TRBJ2-2,TRBV10-3,NA,TGTGCCATCAGTGGCTCTTTGCGAACCGGGGAGCTGTTTTTT,CAISGSLRTGELFF
NA,TRBJ2-7,TRBV7-6,TRBD1,TGTGCCAGCAGCTTAGTTTCCGGACAGGTGCCCCACGAGCAGTACTTC,CASSLVSGQVPHEQYF
few,TRBJ2-1,TRBV6-5,NA,TGTGCCAGCAGTCCCGGGGCGGGGCAGTTCTTC,CASSPGAGQFF
NA,TRBJ2-1,TRBV27,TRBD2,TGTGCCAGCAGTTCCCAGACTAGCGGGAGGCAGTTCTTC,CASSSQTSGRQFF
NA,TRBJ2-7,TRBV29-1,TRBD1,TGCAGCGTTGAAGGAACTGGGACAGGGGGAAGGGAGCAGTACTTC,CSVEGTGTGGREQYF
NA,TRBJ2-1,TRBV11-3,NA,TGTGCCAGCAGCTCTGGCTCATACAATGAGCAGTTCTTC,CASSSGSYNEQFF
NA,TRBJ2-2,TRBV7-2,NA,TGTGCCAGCAGCTTATCTGGCAGGGTCGGCGCCGGGGAGCTGTTTTTT,CASSLSGRVGAGELFF
NA,TRBJ1-1,TRBV7-9,NA,TGTGCCAGCAGCGTTCAGACTCAGGGTTTTGGTGAAGCTTTCTTT,CASSVQTQGFGEAFF
NA,TRBJ1-5,TRBV19,NA,TGTGCCAGTAGAACCACACGGGGAGCTCAGCCCCAGCATTTT,CASRTTRGAQPQHF
NA,TRBJ1-2,TRBV7-9,NA,TGTGCCAGCAGCTTGCCCCAGGTTGGCTACACCTTC,CASSLPQVGYTF
NA,TRBJ2-1,TRBV27,NA,TGTGCCAGCAGTTTAGGAAGGAGGGGCCTAAAGAACAATGAGCAGTTCTTC,CASSLGRRGLKNNEQFF
few,TRBJ2-1,TRBV28,TRBD1,TGTGCCAGCAGCCACGGGAGGGGACAGGGGGCGATTGAGCAGTTCTTC,CASSHGRGQGAIEQFF
NA,TRBJ1-6,TRBV28,NA,TGTGCCAGCAGTTCATTCCTACAGAATAATTCACCCCTCCACTTT,CASSSFLQNNSPLHF
NA,TRBJ1-1,TRBV30,NA,TGTGCCTGGAGTGCCCCTAACGGGGGGAGCACTGAAGCTTTCTTT,CAWSAPNGGSTEAFF
NA,TRBJ1-5,TRBV24-1,NA,TGTGCCACCAGTTCAATCGGGCAGCCCCAGCATTTT,CATSSIGQPQHF
NA,TRBJ1-4,TRBV28,TRBD1,TGTGCCAGCACCCAGGGGGGATTAAGTGAAAAACTGTTTTTT,CASTQGGLSEKLFF
NA,TRBJ2-1,TRBV3-1/TRBV3-2,NA,TGTGCCAGCAGCCAAATAATGGGAGGGGGGTCCTACAATGAGCAGTTCTTC,CASSQIMGGGSYNEQFF
NA,TRBJ2-7,TRBV2,TRBD2,TGTGCCAGCAGTGAATCTAGCGGGAGGTACGAGCAGTACTTC,CASSESSGRYEQYF
NA,TRBJ1-1,TRBV7-2,NA,TGTGCCAGCAGCCCTGGGCGGGACGGGGCTTTCTTT,CASSPGRDGAFF
NA,TRBJ1-5,TRBV2,TRBD1,TGTGCCAGCAGTGGATTAGACAGGGGCCAGCCCCAGCATTTT,CASSGLDRGQPQHF
NA,TRBJ2-2,TRBV3-1/TRBV3-2,NA,TGTGCCAGCAGCTTCCAATACGGCACCGGGGAGCTGTTTTTT,CASSFQYGTGELFF
NA,TRBJ2-7,TRBV27,TRBD2,TGTGCCATTTCTCCCGGGAGGTTCTCCTACGAGCAGTACTTC,CAISPGRFSYEQYF